The 25 T cell receptor beta chains listed next were all sequenced from one sample in a study of blood T cell repertoires in COVID-19. The assay was immunoSEQ multiplex PCR, and TCRdb's table has in-frame clones only and misses some. The data show 55,000 to 80,000 clones, 75% to 90% seen once. Source material: peripheral blood. The source is a human donor in a cohort sampled during active COVID-19.

The V gene is TRBV30, the J gene TRBJ1-1, with D perhaps matching TRBD1 (6 bases). This CDR3 region has 14 residues. Trimming took 7 bases from V and 4 from J, leaving 19 bases between them. Germline CDR1 GTSNPN, CDR2 SVGIG (reference sequence). In nucleotides, the CDR3 is TGTGCCTTAAACAGGGCTCGGGGTGGCACTGAAGCTTTCTTT. It specifies CALNRARGGTEAFF. Drawing the rest from reference TRBV30 and TRBJ1-1, the complete variable domain is SQTIHQWPATLVQPVGSPLSLECTVEGTSNPNLYWYRQAAGRGLQLLFYSVGIGQISSEVPQNLSASRPQDRQFILSSKKLLLSDSGFYLCALNRARGGTEAFFGQGTRLTVV.

The J gene is TRBJ2-7, the V gene TRBV5-6, with TRBD1 matching over 10 bases. Germline loops: CDR1 SGHDT, CDR2 YYEEEE. There are 15 residues in the CDR3. V was pared by 4 bases and J by 5 bases, with 9 bases of the junction left unmatched. The CDR3 loop is CASSLQGQGRHEQYF. The CDR3, as DNA: TGTGCCAGCAGCCTCCAGGGACAGGGGCGACACGAGCAGTACTTC.

The V gene is TRBV6-6, the J gene TRBJ1-2; weak D call: TRBD1 (6 bases). CDR1 and CDR2 (germline): MNHNY, SVGAGI (reference sequence). The CDR3 runs 14 residues. The V end was cut by 10 bases, the J end by 4 bases, with 19 bases between. CDR3 DNA: TGTGCCACCCATGACAGGTTTGCCATCTATGGCTACACCTTC. Amino acid sequence: CATHDRFAIYGYTF.

The chain joins TRBV2 to TRBJ2-2, with a weak D call TRBD1 (5 bases). V lost 4 bases and J lost 7, with 16 bases in between. This CDR3 comprises 15 residues. Germline assignment: CDR1 SNHLY and CDR2 FYNNEI. CDR3 nucleotide sequence: TGTGCCAGCAGTGTTCTGCAGGGAAATGTCGGGGAGCTGTTTTTT. This gives the protein CASSVLQGNVGELFF.

The rearrangement uses TRBV19 and TRBJ1-1, with TRBD1 matching over 7 bases. Germline V gene lookup returns CDR1 LNHDA and CDR2 SQIVND (reference sequence). CDR3 length: 15 residues. J gave up 1 base and V 5 bases, and 7 bases lay outside the gene matches. DNA of the CDR3: TGTGCCAGTAGTTTCCGAAGGACAGGGAACACTGAAGCTTTCTTT. Translating it yields CASSFRRTGNTEAFF.

This rearrangement joins TRBV29-1 to TRBJ2-1; 7 bases line up with TRBD1. The CDR3 sequence is 11 residues long. Germline assignment: CDR1 SQVTM and CDR2 ANQGSEA. The J segment lost 12 bases and the V segment lost 3 bases, leaving 5 bases of the junction unmatched. The CDR3 region is CSVEEDRWQFF. In nucleotides, the CDR3 is TGCAGCGTTGAGGAGGACAGGTGGCAGTTCTTC.

The J gene is TRBJ2-3, the V gene TRBV2; D possibly corresponds to TRBD2 (6 bases). Trimming took off 6 bases at V and 1 base at J, with 17 bases between the two ends. The germline gives CDR1 SNHLY, CDR2 FYNNEI. The CDR3 totals 16 residues. Written as DNA, the CDR3 is TGTGCCAGCAGCGGCTTGACGGGGGACCGCACAGATACGCAGTATTTT. The encoded protein is CASSGLTGDRTDTQYF.

The chain recombines TRBV7-8 with TRBJ2-7, with 8 bases aligning to TRBD2. CDR1 and CDR2 from the germline V gene are SGHVS and FQNEAQ. The CDR3 consists of 16 residues. Trimming at V came to 4 bases and at J to 7 bases, leaving 15 bases not matched to a gene. CDR3 nucleotides: TGTGCCAGCAGCTCCCGGGGGGGAATCCCCCCGGGGGAGCAGTACGTC. Amino acid sequence: CASSSRGGIPPGEQYV.

The rearrangement links TRBV7-9 to TRBJ1-1; D ambiguous. With 0 bases removed from V and 7 bases from J, the gap between germline ends came to 6 bases. The CDR3 sequence is 12 residues long. Germline assignment: CDR1 SEHNR and CDR2 FQNEAQ (reference sequence). CDR3 sequence: CASSLAGSEAFF. In DNA, the CDR3 is TGTGCCAGCAGCTTAGCAGGGAGTGAAGCTTTCTTT.

DNA of the CDR3: TGTGCCAGCAGCCGCACGACAGGGGGCCACTATGGCTACACCTTC. Translation gives CASSRTTGGHYGYTF. This sequence joins TRBV3-1 (or the pseudogene TRBV3-2) and TRBJ1-2; 10 nucleotides align to TRBD1. V shed 4 bases and J 3 bases; nucleotides not matched to a gene: 5. From germline, CDR1 is LGHDT and CDR2 YNNKEL (reference sequence). The CDR3 contains 15 residues.

Only a few counts were recorded for this clone. V is TRBV5-4 and J is TRBJ2-1; D gene uncertain. CDR1 SGHNT and CDR2 YYREEE come from the germline V gene (reference sequence). V lost 2 bases and J 3 bases, leaving 6 bases between the germline ends. CDR3 length: 13 residues. The CDR3 bases are TGTGCCAGCAGCTTAGAGGTCTACAATGAGCAGTTCTTC. It codes for CASSLEVYNEQFF.

The chain combines TRBV10-3 with TRBJ1-5, with D hard to call. V was cut by 2 bases and J by 0 bases, with 20 bases left in between. The CDR3 is made up of 19 amino acids. The germline CDR1 and CDR2 sequences are ENHRY and SYGVKD. CDR3 in DNA: TGTGCCATCAGTGAGGCCCCCCCCACGCCGCTATATAGCAATCAGCCCCAGCATTTT. This gives the protein CAISEAPPTPLYSNQPQHF.

V and J are TRBV19 and TRBJ2-3; 8 nucleotides line up with TRBD2. The ends lost 7 bases at V and 0 bases at J; junction bases unmatched: 3. The germline CDR1 and CDR2 sequences are LNHDA and SQIVND (reference sequence). The CDR3 runs 14 residues. The CDR3: CASTSGFSTDTQYF. CDR3 DNA sequence: TGTGCCAGTACTAGCGGGTTTAGCACAGATACGCAGTATTTT. Full variable domain (remainder filled in from reference TRBV19 and TRBJ2-3): DGGITQSPKYLFRKEGQNVTLSCEQNLNHDAMYWYRQDPGQGLRLIYYSQIVNDFQKGDIAEGYSVSREKKESFPLTVTSAQKNPTAFYLCASTSGFSTDTQYFGPGTRLTVL.

Regarding this clone: The junction shows a germline mismatch at one end, possibly a read error. The gene calls are TRBV2 and TRBJ2-5; 8 bases line up with TRBD1. The CDR3 spans 15 residues. Germline CDR1 reads SNHLY; CDR2 reads FYNNEI. The CDR3 sequence: CANSADRGRQETQYF. For the CDR3, the DNA is TGTGCCAACAGTGCTGACAGGGGTCGTCAAGAGACCCAGTACTTC.

As DNA, the CDR3 is TGTGCCAGCAGCCAAGGGGACAGAGCCTTTGATGGCTACACCTTC. Its translation: CASSQGDRAFDGYTF. This rearrangement joins TRBV4-2 to TRBJ1-2; 7 bases match TRBD1. The junction had 8 bases not matched to a gene; V was cut back by 1 base and J by 6 bases. The CDR3 loop spans 15 amino acids. The germline V gene encodes CDR1 LGHNA and CDR2 YNFKEQ.

The gene calls are TRBV19 and TRBJ1-5, with D maybe TRBD1 (5 bases). The CDR3 totals 15 residues. The germline V gene has CDR1 LNHDA and CDR2 SQIVND (reference sequence). V lost 6 bases and J lost 0, with 12 bases in between. This CDR3 is CASSLTQASNQPQHF. The CDR3 DNA follows: TGTGCCAGTAGCCTTACACAGGCTAGCAATCAGCCCCAGCATTTT.

The gene calls are TRBV4-1 and TRBJ1-3; 7 bases line up with TRBD1. Germline CDR1 and CDR2: MGHRA and YSYEKL. The CDR3 totals 17 residues. The trim removed 1 base at V and 5 bases at J, leaving 11 bases unmatched. CDR3 residues: CASSQGAEGGVRNTIYF. The CDR3 nucleotides are TGCGCCAGCAGCCAAGGGGCGGAAGGGGGCGTGAGAAACACCATATATTTT.

V and J are TRBV5-1 and TRBJ1-5; 10 nucleotides match TRBD1. The V gene's germline CDR1 is SGHRS and CDR2 YFSETQ. J lost 4 bases, V lost 4 bases, and 8 bases had no gene match. The CDR3 has 16 residues. The CDR3 is CASSPGTGVGNQPQHF. For the CDR3, the DNA is TGCGCCAGCAGCCCGGGGACAGGGGTTGGGAATCAGCCCCAGCATTTT.

V is TRBV18 and J is TRBJ2-1; TRBD2 matches 12 bases. Trimming took 3 bases from V and 4 from J; bases not matched to a gene: 1. CDR1 is KGHSH and CDR2 is LQKENI in the germline V gene. CDR3 length equals 15 residues. The CDR3 is CASSPGLAGYNEQFF. The CDR3 nucleotides are TGTGCCAGCTCACCCGGACTAGCGGGATACAATGAGCAGTTCTTC. Drawing the rest from reference TRBV18 and TRBJ2-1, the complete variable domain is NAGVMQNPRHLVRRRGQEARLRCSPMKGHSHVYWYRQLPEEGLKFMVYLQKENIIDESGMPKERFSAEFPKEGPSILRIQQVVRGDSAAYFCASSPGLAGYNEQFFGPGTRLTVL.

The chain joins TRBV6-5 to TRBJ1-5; D ambiguous. The CDR3 consists of 14 residues. The germline CDR1 and CDR2 sequences are MNHEY and SVGAGI. Between the trimmed V and J ends, which lost 6 bases and 3 bases, there was a span of 12 bases. The DNA of the CDR3 is TGTGCCAGCAGCCAGGCGGGTGACAATCAGCCCCAGCATTTT. Translation: CASSQAGDNQPQHF.

The chain carries TRBV29-1 and TRBJ2-3; 10 nucleotides line up with TRBD2. The CDR3 covers 14 residues. The germline V gene encodes CDR1 SQVTM and CDR2 ANQGSEA. V gave up 6 bases and J gave up 4 bases; unmatched junction bases: 7. CDR3 sequence (DNA): TGCAGCGTGCCAGCGGGGGGGATCTCAGATACGCAGTATTTT. Encoded protein: CSVPAGGISDTQYF.

V is TRBV6-5 and J is TRBJ1-2, with a possible D match to TRBD1 (6 bases). CDR3 length: 15 amino acids. The V end was cut by 4 bases, the J end by 6 bases, with 18 bases between. CDR1 and CDR2 from the germline V gene are MNHEY and SVGAGI. The CDR3 region has the DNA TGTGCCAGCAGTTCCGACCCCGACAGGTTCAATGGCTACACCTTC. It encodes CASSSDPDRFNGYTF.

As to this clone: Because it lacks the conserved phenylalanine or tryptophan at the end, this CDR3 is likely a read error. No DNA is shown, since the ends of the CDR3 on it are uncertain; the CDR3 is the one TCRdb lists. The chain uses TRBV19 and TRBJ2-2; TRBD1 was called by the table and not checked on the DNA. Germline V CDR1 and CDR2: LNHDA, SQIVND (reference sequence). The CDR3 is 9 residues long, ends included. This chain's CDR3 is CASSPTGKV.

By sample share, this clone is medium-sized. The V call is TRBV2, the J call TRBJ1-1, with a tentative D call TRBD1 (5 bases). Germline assignment: CDR1 SNHLY and CDR2 FYNNEI. V was shortened by 4 bases and J by 4 bases, with 16 bases between the two germline ends. The CDR3 length is 15 residues. The CDR3 loop reads CASSGQGGRGTEAFF. The DNA of the CDR3 is TGTGCCAGCAGTGGGCAGGGAGGGCGAGGCACTGAAGCTTTCTTT. Filled out from reference TRBV2 and TRBJ1-1, the complete variable domain reads EPEVTQTPSHQVTQMGQEVILRCVPISNHLYFYWYRQILGQKVEFLVSFYNNEISEKSEIFDDQFSVERPDGSNFTLKIRSTKLEDSAMYFCASSGQGGRGTEAFFGQGTRLTVV.

This clone was observed once. V gene TRBV19 combines with J gene TRBJ2-3; TRBD1 might be the D (6 bases). The CDR3 runs 14 residues. V gave up 7 bases and J gave up 5 bases, with 16 bases separating them. The germline V gene encodes CDR1 LNHDA and CDR2 SQIVND (reference sequence). The CDR3 here is CASTPWGQGDTQYF. DNA for the CDR3: TGTGCCAGTACCCCGTGGGGGCAGGGAGATACGCAGTATTTT.